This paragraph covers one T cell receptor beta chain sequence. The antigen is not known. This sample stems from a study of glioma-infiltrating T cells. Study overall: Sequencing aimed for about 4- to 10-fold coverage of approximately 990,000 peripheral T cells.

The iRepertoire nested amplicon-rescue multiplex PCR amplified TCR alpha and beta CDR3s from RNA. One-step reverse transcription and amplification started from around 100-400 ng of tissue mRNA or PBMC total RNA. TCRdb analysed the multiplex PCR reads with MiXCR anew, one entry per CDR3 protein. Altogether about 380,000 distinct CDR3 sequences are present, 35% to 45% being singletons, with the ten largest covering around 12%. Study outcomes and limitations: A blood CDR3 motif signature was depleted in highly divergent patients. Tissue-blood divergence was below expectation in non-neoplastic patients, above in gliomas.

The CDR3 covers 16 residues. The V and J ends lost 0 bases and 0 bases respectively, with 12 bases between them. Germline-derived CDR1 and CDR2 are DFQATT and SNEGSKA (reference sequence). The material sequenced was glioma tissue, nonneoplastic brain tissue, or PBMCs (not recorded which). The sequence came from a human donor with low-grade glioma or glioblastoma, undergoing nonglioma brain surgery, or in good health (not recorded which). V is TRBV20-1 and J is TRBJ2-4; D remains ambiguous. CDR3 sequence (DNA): TGCAGTGCTAGAGATAACCCAGGCTTAGCCAAAAACATTCAGTACTTC. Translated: CSARDNPGLAKNIQYF.